The clone carrying this T cell receptor beta chain occurred many times. This specimen belongs to a study of T-cell reconstitution after alpha-beta-depleted transplantation in children. Germline V CDR1 and CDR2: MNHEY, SMNVEV (reference sequence). The CDR3 loop spans 16 amino acids. Trimming left V 6 bases short and J 2 bases short, with 19 bases between. Preparing the TCRbeta library involved the use of unique molecular identifiers. MiXCR, applied by TCRdb to the PCR reads, yields one record per CDR3 protein. The sample carries 200,000 or so distinct CDR3 sequences, approximately 6.8% recorded once. The chain joins TRBV27 to TRBJ2-5; tentative D call: TRBD1 (6 bases). The sequence was obtained from a girl under three years old with combined immunodeficiency, due to receive a stem cell transplant. Sequencing used PBMCs, obtained before TCRalphabeta/CD19-depleted stem cell transplant. CDR3 sequence (DNA): TGTGCCAGCAGCACAGGGTACCCGTGGGAACAAGAGACCCAGTACTTC. Encoded protein: CASSTGYPWEQETQYF.